Reported below is one T cell receptor beta chain. This clonotype showed up many times. Its specific antigen is unknown. Per-base quality was not reported, and no clone a single base away is much larger than it. The sample belongs to a study of response to subunit inactivated influenza vaccine (dated by TCRdb to about 2018). For the wider study: The study used deep quantitative T cell receptor repertoire profiling to track responses to a trivalent subunit inactivated influenza vaccine.

Receptor amplification or capture employed RT-PCR. Sequenced on an Illumina HiSeq 2500. Clones were called with MiXCR by TCRdb after fastp trimmed the public reads at Q25, and only in-frame beta chains were retained. Under each unique CDR3 protein, matching rows form one entry showing the most common genes and DNA. The table for this sample lists 500,000 to 550,000 distinct CDR3 sequences; less than 10% of them were counted only once. The ten biggest clones cover 13% of the sample. On the study overall, not on this receptor specifically: It was suggested by the authors that each seasonal influenza vaccination may recruit only a limited number of new T cells.

According to the germline V gene, CDR1 reads SGHRS and CDR2 reads YFSETQ. The CDR3 spans 14 residues, from the cysteine through the phenylalanine. The DNA shown is the 42-base CDR3, in frame from base 1. Trimming costs V 0 bases and J 3 bases, and their ends lie 7 bases apart. The sample in question was PBMCs from blood, obtained roughly 24 months after vaccination. This clonotype was sampled from a man aged 50-75 years who received an inactivated influenza vaccine. Donor details come from another sample of the same person, matched by shared clones. This sequence uses TRBV5-1 and TRBJ1-5; no D gene call is confident. The DNA reads TGCGCCAGCAGCTTGGATGGATCCAATCAGCCCCAGCATTTT. This codes for CASSLDGSNQPQHF.